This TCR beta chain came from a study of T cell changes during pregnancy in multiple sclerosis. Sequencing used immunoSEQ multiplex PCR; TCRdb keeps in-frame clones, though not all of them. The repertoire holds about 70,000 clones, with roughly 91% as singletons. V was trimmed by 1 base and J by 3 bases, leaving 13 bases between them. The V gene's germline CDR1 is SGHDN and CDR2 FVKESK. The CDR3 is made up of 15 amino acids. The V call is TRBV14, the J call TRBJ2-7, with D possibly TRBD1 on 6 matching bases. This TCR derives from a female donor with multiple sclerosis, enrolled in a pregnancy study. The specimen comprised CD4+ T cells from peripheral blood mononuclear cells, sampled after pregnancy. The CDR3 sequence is CASSQVGTPFYEQYF. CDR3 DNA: TGTGCCAGCAGCCAAGTCGGGACACCATTCTACGAGCAGTACTTC.